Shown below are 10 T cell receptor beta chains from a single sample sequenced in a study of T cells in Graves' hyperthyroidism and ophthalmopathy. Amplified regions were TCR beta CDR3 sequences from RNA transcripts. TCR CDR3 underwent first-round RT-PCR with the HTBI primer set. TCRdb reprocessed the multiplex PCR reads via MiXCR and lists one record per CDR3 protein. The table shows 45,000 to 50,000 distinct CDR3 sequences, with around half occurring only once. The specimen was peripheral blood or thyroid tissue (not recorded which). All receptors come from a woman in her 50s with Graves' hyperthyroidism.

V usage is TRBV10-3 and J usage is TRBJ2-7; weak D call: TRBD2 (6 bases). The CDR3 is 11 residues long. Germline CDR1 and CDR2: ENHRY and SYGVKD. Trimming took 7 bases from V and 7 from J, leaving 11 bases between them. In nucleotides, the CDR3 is TGTGCCATCACGCCGGGAGATGAGCAGTACTTC. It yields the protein CAITPGDEQYF.

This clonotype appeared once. CDR3 amino acids: CASSEATGAHQPQHF. CDR3 bases: TGTGCCAGCAGTGAAGCGACCGGGGCCCATCAGCCCCAGCATTTT. The rearrangement links TRBV2 to TRBJ1-5; a possible D gene is TRBD1 (5 bases). The CDR3 covers 15 residues. CDR1 is SNHLY, CDR2 FYNNEI, per germline. V lost 0 bases, J lost 5 bases, and 11 bases lay in between.

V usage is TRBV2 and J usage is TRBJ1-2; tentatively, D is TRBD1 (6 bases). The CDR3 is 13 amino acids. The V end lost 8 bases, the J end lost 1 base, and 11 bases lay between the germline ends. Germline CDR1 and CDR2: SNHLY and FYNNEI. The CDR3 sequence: CASGGANNYGYTF. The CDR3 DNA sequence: TGTGCCAGCGGGGGGGCCAATAACTATGGCTACACCTTC.

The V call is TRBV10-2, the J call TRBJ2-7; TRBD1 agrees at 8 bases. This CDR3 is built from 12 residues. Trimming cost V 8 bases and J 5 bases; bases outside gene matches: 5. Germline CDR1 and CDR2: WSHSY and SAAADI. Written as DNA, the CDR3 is TGCGCCAGCGGACAGGGCAAGCACGAGCAGTACTTC. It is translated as CASGQGKHEQYF.

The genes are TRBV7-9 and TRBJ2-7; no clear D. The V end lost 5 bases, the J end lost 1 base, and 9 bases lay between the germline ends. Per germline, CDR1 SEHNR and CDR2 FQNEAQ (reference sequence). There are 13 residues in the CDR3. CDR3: CASSPTGSYEQYF. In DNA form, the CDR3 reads TGTGCCAGCAGCCCCACTGGTTCCTACGAGCAGTACTTC.

CDR3 sequence reads: CASSQLKGGTSNSPLHF. For the CDR3, the DNA is TGTGCCAGCAGCCAGTTGAAAGGGGGGACAAGTAATTCACCCCTCCACTTT. The V and J genes are TRBV7-9 and TRBJ1-6; the D gene is possibly TRBD1 (6 bases). V lost 5 bases, J lost 6 bases, and 20 bases lay in between. Per the germline V gene, CDR1 is SEHNR and CDR2 is FQNEAQ (reference sequence). CDR3 size: 17 residues. The variable domain in full, completed from reference TRBV7-9 and TRBJ1-6, reads DTGVSQNPRHKITKRGQNVTFRCDPISEHNRLYWYRQTLGQGPEFLTYFQNEAQLEKSRLLSDRFSAERPKGSFSTLEIQRTEQGDSAMYLCASSQLKGGTSNSPLHFGNGTRLTVT.

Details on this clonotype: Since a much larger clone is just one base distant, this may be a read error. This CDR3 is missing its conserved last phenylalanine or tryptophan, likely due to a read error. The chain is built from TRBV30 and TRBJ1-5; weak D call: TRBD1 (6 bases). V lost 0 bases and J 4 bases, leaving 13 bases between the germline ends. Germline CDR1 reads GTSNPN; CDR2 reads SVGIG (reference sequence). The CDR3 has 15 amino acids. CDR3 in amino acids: CAWSVGDTGNQPQHL. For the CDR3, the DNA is TGTGCCTGGAGTGTGGGAGACACAGGGAATCAGCCCCAGCATTTA.

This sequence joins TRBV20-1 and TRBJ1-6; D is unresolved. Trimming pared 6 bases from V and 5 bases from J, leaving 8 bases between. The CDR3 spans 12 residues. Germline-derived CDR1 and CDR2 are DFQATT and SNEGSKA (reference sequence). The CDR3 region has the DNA TGCAGTGCCCACAAGAATAATTCACCCCTCCACTTT. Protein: CSAHKNNSPLHF.

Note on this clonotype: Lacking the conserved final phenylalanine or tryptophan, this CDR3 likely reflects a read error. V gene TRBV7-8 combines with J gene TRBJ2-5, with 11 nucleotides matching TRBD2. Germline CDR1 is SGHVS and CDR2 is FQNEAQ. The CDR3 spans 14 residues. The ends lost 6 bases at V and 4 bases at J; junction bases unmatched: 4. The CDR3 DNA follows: TGTGCCAGCAGTTATCTAGCGGGAGGAGAGACCCAGTACTCC. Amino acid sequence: CASSYLAGGETQYS.

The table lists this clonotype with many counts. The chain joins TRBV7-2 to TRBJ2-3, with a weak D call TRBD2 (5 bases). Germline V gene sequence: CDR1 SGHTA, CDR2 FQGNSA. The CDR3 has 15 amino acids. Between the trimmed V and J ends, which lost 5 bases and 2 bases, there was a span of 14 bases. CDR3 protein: CASSASRGFTDTQYF. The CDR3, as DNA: TGTGCCAGCAGCGCAAGTCGGGGTTTCACAGATACGCAGTATTTT.